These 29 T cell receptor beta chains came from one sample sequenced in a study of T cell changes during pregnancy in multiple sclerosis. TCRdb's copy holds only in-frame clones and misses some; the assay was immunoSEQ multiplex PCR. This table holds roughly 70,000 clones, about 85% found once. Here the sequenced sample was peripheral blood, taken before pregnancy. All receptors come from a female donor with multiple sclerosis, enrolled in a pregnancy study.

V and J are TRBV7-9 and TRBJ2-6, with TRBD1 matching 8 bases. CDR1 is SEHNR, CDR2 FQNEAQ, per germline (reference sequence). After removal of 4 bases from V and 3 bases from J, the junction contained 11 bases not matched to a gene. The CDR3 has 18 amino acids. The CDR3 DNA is TGTGCCAGCAGCTCCGGGACAGGTTCCTTCGGTGGGGCCAACGTCCTGACTTTC. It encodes CASSSGTGSFGGANVLTF.

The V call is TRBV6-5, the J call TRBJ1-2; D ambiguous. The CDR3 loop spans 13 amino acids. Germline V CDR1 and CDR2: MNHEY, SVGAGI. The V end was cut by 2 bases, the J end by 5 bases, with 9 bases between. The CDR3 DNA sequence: TGTGCCAGCAGTTACGAGGGAAGTTATGGCTACACCTTC. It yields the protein CASSYEGSYGYTF.

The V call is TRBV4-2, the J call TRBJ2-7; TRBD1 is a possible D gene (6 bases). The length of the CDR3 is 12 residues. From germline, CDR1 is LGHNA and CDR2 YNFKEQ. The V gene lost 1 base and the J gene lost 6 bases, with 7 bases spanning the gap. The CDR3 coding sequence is TGTGCCAGCAGCCAAGGAGGGGGCGAGCAGTACTTC. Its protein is CASSQGGGEQYF.

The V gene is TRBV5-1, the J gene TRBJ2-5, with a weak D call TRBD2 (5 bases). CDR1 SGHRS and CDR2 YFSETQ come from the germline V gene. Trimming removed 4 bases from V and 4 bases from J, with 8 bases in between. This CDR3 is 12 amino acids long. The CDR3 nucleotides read TGCGCCAGCAGCGCCCGGGGAGAGACCCAGTACTTC. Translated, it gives CASSARGETQYF.

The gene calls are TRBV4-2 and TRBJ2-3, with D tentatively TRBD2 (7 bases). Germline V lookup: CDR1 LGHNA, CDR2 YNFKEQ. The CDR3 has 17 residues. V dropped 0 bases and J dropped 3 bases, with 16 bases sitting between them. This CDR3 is CASSQDGGGSPTDTQYF. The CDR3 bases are TGTGCCAGCAGCCAAGATGGCGGGGGCTCCCCGACAGATACGCAGTATTTT.

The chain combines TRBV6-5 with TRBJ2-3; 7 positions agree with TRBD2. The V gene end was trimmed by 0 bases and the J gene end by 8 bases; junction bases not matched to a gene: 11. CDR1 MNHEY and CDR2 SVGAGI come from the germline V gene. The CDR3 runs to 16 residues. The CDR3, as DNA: TGTGCCAGCAGTTACTCGAATCGAGCGGGACTCGGTACGCAGTATTTT. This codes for CASSYSNRAGLGTQYF.

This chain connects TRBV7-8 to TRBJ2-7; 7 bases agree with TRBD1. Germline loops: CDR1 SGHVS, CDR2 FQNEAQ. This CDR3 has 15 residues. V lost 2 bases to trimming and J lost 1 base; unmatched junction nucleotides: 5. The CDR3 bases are TGTGCCAGCAGCTTAAACAGGGGAGCGTCCTACGAGCAGTACTTC. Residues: CASSLNRGASYEQYF.

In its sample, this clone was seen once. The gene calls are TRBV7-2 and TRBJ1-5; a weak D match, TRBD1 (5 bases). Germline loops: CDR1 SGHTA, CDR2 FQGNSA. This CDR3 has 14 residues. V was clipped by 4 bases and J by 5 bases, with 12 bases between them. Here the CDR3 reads CASSSRGGDQPQHF. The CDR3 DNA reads TGTGCCAGCAGCTCCCGCGGGGGGGATCAGCCCCAGCATTTT. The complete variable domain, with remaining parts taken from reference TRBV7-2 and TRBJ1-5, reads GAGVSQSPSNKVTEKGKDVELRCDPISGHTALYWYRQSLGQGLEFLIYFQGNSAPDKSGLPSDRFSAERTGGSVSTLTIQRTQQEDSAVYLCASSSRGGDQPQHFGDGTRLSIL.

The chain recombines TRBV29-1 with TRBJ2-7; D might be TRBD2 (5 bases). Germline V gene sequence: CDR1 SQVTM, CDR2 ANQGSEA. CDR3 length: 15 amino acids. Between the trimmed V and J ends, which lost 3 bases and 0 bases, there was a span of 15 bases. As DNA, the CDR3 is TGCAGCGTTGAGAGCGGATCGGAGAGCTCCTACGAGCAGTACTTC. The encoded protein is CSVESGSESSYEQYF.

CDR3 loop: CAWGSGYNEQFF. Written as DNA, the CDR3 is TGTGCCTGGGGATCGGGTTACAATGAGCAGTTCTTC. This chain uses TRBV30 with TRBJ2-1; no definite D call. The CDR3 is made up of 12 amino acids. Germline CDR1 and CDR2: GTSNPN and SVGIG (reference sequence). The V end was cut by 5 bases, the J end by 4 bases, with 9 bases between.

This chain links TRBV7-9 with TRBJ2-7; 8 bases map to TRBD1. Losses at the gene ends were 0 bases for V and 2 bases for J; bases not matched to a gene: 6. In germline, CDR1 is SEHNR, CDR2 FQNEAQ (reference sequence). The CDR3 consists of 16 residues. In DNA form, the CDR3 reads TGTGCCAGCAGCTTAGCTGACAGGGGCAACACCTACGAGCAGTACTTC. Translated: CASSLADRGNTYEQYF.

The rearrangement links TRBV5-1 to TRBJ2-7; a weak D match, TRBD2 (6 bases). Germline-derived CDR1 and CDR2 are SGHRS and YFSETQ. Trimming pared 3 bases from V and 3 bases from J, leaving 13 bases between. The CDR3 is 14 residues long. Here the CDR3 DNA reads TGCGCCAGCAGCTCGTGGGACTCGAGCTACGAGCAGTACTTC. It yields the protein CASSSWDSSYEQYF. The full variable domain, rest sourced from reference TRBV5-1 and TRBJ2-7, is KAGVTQTPRYLIKTRGQQVTLSCSPISGHRSVSWYQQTPGQGLQFLFEYFSETQRNKGNFPGRFSGRQFSNSRSEMNVSTLELGDSALYLCASSSWDSSYEQYFGPGTRLTVT.

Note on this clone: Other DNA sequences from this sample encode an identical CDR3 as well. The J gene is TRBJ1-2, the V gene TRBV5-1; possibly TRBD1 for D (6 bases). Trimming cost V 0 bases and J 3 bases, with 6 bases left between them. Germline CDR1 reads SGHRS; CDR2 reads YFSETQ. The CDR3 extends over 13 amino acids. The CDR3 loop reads CASSLGQDYGYTF. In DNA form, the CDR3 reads TGCGCCAGCAGCTTGGGACAGGACTATGGCTACACCTTC. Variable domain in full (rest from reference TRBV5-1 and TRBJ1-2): KAGVTQTPRYLIKTRGQQVTLSCSPISGHRSVSWYQQTPGQGLQFLFEYFSETQRNKGNFPGRFSGRQFSNSRSEMNVSTLELGDSALYLCASSLGQDYGYTFGSGTRLTVV.

CDR3 sequence reads: CASSPLNRASGEPYEQYF. CDR3 sequence (DNA): TGTGCCAGCAGCCCACTAAATAGGGCTAGCGGGGAACCCTACGAGCAGTACTTC. The V and J genes are TRBV11-2 and TRBJ2-7, with TRBD2 matching over 9 bases. The J segment lost 2 bases and the V segment lost 5 bases, leaving 16 bases of the junction unmatched. The germline V gene encodes CDR1 SGHAT and CDR2 FQNNGV. The CDR3 runs 18 residues.

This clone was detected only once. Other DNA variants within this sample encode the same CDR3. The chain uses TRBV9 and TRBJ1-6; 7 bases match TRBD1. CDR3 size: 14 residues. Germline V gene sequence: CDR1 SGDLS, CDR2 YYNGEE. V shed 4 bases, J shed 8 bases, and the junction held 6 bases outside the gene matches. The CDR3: CASSPGDRDSPLHF. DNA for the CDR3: TGTGCCAGCAGCCCCGGGGACAGAGATTCACCCCTCCACTTT.

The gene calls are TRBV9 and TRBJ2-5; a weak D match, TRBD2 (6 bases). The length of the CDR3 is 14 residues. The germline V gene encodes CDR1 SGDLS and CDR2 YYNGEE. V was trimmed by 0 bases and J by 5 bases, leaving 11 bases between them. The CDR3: CASSVDSGRETQYF. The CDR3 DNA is TGTGCCAGCAGCGTAGATTCAGGGAGGGAGACCCAGTACTTC.

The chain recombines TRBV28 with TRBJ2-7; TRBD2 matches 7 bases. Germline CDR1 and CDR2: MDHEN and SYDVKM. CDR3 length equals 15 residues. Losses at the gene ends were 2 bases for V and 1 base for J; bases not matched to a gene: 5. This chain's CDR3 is CASSLAGVPSYEQYF. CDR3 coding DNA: TGTGCCAGCAGTTTAGCGGGGGTCCCTTCCTACGAGCAGTACTTC.

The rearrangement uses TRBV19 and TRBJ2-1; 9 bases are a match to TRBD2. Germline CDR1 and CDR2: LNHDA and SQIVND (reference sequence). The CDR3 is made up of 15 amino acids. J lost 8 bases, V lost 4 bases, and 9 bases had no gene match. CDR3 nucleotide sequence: TGTGCCAGTAGTACGGGGGGGGGACTAGCCTATGAGCAGTTCTTC. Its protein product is CASSTGGGLAYEQFF.

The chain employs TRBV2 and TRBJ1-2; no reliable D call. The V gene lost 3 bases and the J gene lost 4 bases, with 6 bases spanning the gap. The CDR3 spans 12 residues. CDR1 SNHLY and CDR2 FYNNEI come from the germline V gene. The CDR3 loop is CASSDFSYGYTF. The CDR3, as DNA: TGTGCCAGCAGTGATTTCAGCTATGGCTACACCTTC.

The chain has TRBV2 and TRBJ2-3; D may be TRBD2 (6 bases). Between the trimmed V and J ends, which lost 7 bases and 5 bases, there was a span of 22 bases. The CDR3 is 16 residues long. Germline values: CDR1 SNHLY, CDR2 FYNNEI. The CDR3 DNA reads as TGTGCCAGCACGAATCTAGGAGGGGCCAAGTTAGATACGCAGTATTTT. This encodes CASTNLGGAKLDTQYF.

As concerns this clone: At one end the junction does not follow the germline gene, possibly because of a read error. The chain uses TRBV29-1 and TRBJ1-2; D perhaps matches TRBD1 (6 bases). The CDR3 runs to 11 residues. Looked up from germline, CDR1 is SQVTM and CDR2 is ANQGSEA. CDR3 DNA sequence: TGTACCGTAAGGACAGTCTATGGCTACACCTTC. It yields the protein CTVRTVYGYTF. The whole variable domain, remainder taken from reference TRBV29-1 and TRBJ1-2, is SAVISQKPSRDICQRGTSLTIQCQVDSQVTMMFWYRQQPGQSLTLIATANQGSEATYESGFVIDKFPISRPNLTFSTLTVSNMSPEDSSIYLCTVRTVYGYTFGSGTRLTVV.

The CDR3 nucleotides are TGTGCCAGCAGGTCGCTAGCGGAAGAGACCCAGTACTTC. Translated: CASRSLAEETQYF. This sequence joins TRBV6-1 and TRBJ2-5; 7 bases fit TRBD2. After removal of 6 bases from V and 3 bases from J, the junction contained 4 bases not matched to a gene. The germline CDR1 and CDR2 sequences are MNHNS and SASEGT. This CDR3 region has 13 residues.

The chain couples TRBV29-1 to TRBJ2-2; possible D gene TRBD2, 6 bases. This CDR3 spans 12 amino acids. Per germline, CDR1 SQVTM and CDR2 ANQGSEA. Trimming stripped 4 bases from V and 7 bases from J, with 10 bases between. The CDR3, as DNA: TGCAGCGTTGGGGGGGTTGGCGGGGAGCTGTTTTTT. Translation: CSVGGVGGELFF.

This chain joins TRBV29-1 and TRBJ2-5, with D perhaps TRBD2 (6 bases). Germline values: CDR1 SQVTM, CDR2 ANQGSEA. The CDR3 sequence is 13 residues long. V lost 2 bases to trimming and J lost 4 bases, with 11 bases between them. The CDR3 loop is CSVEPTAGETQYF. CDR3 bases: TGCAGCGTTGAACCAACAGCGGGAGAGACCCAGTACTTC.

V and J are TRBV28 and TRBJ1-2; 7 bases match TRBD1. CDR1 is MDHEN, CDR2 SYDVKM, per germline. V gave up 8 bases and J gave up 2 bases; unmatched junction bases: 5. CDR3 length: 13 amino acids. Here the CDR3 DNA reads TGTGCCAGCGGGACAGCGGAGAACTATGGCTACACCTTC. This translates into CASGTAENYGYTF.

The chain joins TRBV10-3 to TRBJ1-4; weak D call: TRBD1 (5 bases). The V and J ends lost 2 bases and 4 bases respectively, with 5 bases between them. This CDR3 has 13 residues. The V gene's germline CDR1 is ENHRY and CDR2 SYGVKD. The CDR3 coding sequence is TGTGCCATCAGTGAGGGACATAATGAAAAACTGTTTTTT. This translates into CAISEGHNEKLFF.

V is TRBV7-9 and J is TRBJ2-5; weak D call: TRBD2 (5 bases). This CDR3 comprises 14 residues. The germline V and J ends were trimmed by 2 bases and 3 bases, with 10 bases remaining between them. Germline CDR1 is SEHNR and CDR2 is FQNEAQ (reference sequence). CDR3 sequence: CASSLYGAEETQYF. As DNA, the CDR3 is TGTGCCAGCAGCTTATACGGAGCGGAAGAGACCCAGTACTTC.

The CDR3 DNA is TGTGCCAGCAGTTTGCGGGCCTCCTACGAGCAGTACTTC. Residues: CASSLRASYEQYF. The V gene is TRBV6-6, the J gene TRBJ2-7, with D tentatively TRBD2 (5 bases). V lost 4 bases to trimming and J lost 0 bases, with 7 bases between them. The CDR3 spans 13 residues. Germline assignment: CDR1 MNHNY and CDR2 SVGAGI (reference sequence).

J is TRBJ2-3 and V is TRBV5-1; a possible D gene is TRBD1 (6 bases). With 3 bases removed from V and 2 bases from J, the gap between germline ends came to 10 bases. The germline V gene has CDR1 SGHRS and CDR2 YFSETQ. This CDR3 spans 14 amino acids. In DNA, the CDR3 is TGCGCCAGCAGCTCGGACAGCCCCACAGATACGCAGTATTTT. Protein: CASSSDSPTDTQYF.